This TCR beta chain was captured by sequencing in a study of blood T cells in healthy people across ages. Sample-barcoded 5' priming and a J-beta primer mix drove a second PCR of roughly 6 to 12 cycles. TCRdb analysed the 5' RACE reads with MiXCR anew, one entry per CDR3 protein. The profile shows about 720,000 distinct CDR3 sequences, 22% of them singletons. Each sample gave at least 7 million isolated PBMCs. Study outcomes and limitations: Diversity estimates drawn from one million T cells were deemed underestimates. While age rose, TCR beta diversity per million T cells dropped in a roughly linear way.

CDR1 and CDR2 from the germline V gene are GTSNPN and SVGIG (reference sequence). The junction had 5 bases not matched to a gene; V was cut back by 4 bases and J by 5 bases. The CDR3 totals 13 residues. With respect to this clonotype: Its target is unknown.

Material: blood. The sequence came from a man between 70 and 80 years old in good health. The chain is built from TRBV30 and TRBJ2-1, with 7 bases that match TRBD2. In DNA form, the CDR3 reads TGTGCCTGGATAGGGAGGGCCAACAATGAGCAGTTCTTC. Translation gives CAWIGRANNEQFF.